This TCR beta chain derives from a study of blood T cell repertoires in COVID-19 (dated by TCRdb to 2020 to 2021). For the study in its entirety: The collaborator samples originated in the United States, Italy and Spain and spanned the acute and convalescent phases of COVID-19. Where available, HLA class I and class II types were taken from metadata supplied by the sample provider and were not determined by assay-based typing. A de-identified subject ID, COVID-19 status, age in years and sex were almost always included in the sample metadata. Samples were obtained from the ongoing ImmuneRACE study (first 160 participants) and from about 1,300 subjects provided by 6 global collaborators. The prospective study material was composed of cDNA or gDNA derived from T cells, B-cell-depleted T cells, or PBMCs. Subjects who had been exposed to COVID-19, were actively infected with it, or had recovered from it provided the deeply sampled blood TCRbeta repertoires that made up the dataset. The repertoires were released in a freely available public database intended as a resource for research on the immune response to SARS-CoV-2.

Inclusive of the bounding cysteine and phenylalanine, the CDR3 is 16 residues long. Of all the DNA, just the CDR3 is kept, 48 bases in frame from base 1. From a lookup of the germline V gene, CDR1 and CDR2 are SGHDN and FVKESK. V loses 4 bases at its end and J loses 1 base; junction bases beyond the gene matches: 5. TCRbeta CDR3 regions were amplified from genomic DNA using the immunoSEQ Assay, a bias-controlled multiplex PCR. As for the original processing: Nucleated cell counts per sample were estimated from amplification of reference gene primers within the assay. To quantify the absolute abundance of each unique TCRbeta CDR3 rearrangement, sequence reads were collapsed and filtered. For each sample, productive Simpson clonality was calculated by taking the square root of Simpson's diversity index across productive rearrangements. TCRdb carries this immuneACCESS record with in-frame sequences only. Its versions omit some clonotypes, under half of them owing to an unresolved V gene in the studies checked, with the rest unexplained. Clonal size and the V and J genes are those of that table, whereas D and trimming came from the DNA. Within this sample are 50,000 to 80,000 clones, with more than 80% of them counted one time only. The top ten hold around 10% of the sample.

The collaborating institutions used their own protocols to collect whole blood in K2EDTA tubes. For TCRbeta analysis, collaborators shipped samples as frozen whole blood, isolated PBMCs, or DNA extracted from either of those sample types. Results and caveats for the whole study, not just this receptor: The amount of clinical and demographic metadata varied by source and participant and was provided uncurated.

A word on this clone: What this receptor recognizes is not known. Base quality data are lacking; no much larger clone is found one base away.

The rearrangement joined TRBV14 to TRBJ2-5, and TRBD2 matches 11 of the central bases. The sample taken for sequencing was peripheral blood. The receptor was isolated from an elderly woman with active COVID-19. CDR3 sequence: CASSPLSGGAQETQYF. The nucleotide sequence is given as TGTGCCAGCAGCCCACTTAGCGGGGGGGCCCAAGAGACCCAGTACTTC.